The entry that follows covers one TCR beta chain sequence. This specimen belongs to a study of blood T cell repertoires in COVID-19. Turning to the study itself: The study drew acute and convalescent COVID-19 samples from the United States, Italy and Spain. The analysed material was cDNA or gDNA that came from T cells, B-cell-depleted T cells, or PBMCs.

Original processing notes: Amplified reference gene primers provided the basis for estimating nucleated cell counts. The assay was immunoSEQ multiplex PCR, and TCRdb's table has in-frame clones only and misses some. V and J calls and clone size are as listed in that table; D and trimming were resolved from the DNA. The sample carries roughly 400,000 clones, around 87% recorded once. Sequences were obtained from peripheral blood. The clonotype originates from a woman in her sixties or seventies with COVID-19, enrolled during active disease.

CDR3 DNA sequence: TGTGCCAGCTCGTCTTCCCCAGGGTACGGGGGTCAGCCCCAGCATTTT. This encodes CASSSSPGYGGQPQHF. This rearrangement joins TRBV28 to TRBJ1-5; tentatively, D is TRBD1 (5 bases). V lost 8 bases, J lost 6 bases, and 23 bases lay in between. CDR3 length: 16 residues. Germline V gene lookup returns CDR1 MDHEN and CDR2 SYDVKM.